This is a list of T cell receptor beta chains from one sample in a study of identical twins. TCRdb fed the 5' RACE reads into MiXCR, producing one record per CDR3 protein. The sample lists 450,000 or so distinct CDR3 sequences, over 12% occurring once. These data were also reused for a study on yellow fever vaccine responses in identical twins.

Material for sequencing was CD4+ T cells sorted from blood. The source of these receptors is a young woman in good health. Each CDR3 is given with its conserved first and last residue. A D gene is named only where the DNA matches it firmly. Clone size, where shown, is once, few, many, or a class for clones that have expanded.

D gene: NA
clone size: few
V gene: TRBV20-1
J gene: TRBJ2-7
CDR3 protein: CSARVLAGEQYF
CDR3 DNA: TGCAGTGCTAGAGTTCTAGCAGGCGAGCAGTACTTC

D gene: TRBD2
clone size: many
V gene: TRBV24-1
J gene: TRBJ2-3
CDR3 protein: CATSDSERTSGRVRTDTQYF
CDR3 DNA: TGTGCCACCAGTGATTCCGAGCGGACTAGCGGGAGGGTAAGGACAGATACGCAGTATTTT

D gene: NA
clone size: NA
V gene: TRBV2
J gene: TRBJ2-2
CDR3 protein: CASIAGYGGELFF
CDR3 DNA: TGTGCCAGCATAGCAGGGTATGGCGGGGAGCTGTTTTTT

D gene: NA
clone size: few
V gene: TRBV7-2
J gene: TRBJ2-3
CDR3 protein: CASRLDTDTQYF
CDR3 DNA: TGTGCCAGCAGACTAGACACAGATACGCAGTATTTT

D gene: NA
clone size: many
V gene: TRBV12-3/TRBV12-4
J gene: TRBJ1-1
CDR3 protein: CASSSQTGNTEAFF
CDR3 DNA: TGTGCCAGCAGTTCACAAACCGGGAACACTGAAGCTTTCTTT

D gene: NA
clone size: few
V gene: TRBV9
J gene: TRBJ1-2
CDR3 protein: CASSVDRAVGDYGYTF
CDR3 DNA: TGTGCCAGCAGCGTAGACCGGGCAGTAGGTGACTATGGCTACACCTTC

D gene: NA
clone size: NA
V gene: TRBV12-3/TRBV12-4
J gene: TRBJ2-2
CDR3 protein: CASTLLRTPRSTGELFF
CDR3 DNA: TGTGCCAGCACCCTCTTGCGGACTCCCCGGTCTACCGGGGAGCTGTTTTTT

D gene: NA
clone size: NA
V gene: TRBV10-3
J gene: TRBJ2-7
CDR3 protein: CAISESRGQISYEQYF
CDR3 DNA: TGTGCCATCAGTGAGTCTCGGGGACAAATCTCCTACGAGCAGTACTTC

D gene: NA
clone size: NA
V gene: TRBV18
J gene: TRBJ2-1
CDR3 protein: CASSETRSNEQFF
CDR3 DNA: TGTGCCAGCTCTGAAACTAGGTCCAATGAGCAGTTCTTC

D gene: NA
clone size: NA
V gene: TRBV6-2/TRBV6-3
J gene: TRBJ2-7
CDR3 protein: CASSATEISYEQYF
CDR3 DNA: TGTGCCAGCAGCGCGACAGAAATCTCCTACGAGCAGTACTTC

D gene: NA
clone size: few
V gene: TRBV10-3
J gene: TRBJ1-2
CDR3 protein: CAISTGNNYGYTF
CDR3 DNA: TGTGCCATCAGTACTGGTAATAACTATGGCTACACCTTC

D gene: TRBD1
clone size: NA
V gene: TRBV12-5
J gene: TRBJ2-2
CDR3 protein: CASGSGQGNTGELFF
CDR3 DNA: TGTGCTAGTGGTTCGGGACAGGGGAACACCGGGGAGCTGTTTTTT

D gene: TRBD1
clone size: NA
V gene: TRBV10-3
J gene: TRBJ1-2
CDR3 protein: CASAPGQGLRSDGYTF
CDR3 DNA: TGTGCCAGCGCCCCGGGACAGGGTTTAAGGTCGGATGGCTACACCTTC

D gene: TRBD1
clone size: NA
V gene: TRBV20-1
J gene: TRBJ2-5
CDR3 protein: CSARPGQGGETQYF
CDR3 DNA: TGCAGTGCTAGACCGGGACAGGGAGGAGAGACCCAGTACTTC

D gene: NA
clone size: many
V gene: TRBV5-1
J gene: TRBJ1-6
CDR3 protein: CASSQENSPLHF
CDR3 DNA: TGCGCCAGCAGCCAGGAAAATTCACCCCTCCACTTT

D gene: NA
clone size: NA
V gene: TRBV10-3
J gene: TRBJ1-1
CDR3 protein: CAISWSGYTEAFF
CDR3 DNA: TGTGCCATCAGTTGGTCGGGCTACACTGAAGCTTTCTTT

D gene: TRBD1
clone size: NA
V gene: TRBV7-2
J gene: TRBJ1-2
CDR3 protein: CASSFSTGQGYTF
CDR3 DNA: TGTGCCAGCAGCTTTTCGACAGGGCAAGGCTACACCTTC

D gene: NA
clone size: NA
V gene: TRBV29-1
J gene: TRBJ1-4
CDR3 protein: CSVKTAREDEKLFF
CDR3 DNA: TGCAGCGTTAAGACCGCCAGGGAGGACGAAAAACTGTTTTTT

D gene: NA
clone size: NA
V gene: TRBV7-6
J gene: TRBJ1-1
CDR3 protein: CASSHPTGGWTEAFF
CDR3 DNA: TGTGCCAGCAGCCACCCCACGGGGGGCTGGACTGAAGCTTTCTTT

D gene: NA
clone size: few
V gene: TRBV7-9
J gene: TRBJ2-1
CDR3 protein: CASSGGENSQFF
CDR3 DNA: TGTGCCAGCAGCGGGGGAGAGAATTCCCAGTTCTTC

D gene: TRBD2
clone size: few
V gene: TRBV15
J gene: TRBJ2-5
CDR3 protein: CATSRKTLAGGSETQYF
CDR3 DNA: TGTGCCACCAGCAGAAAGACCCTAGCGGGGGGCTCAGAGACCCAGTACTTC

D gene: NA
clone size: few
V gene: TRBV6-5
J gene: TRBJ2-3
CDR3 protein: CASSSGKTDTQYF
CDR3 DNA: TGTGCCAGCAGTTCCGGGAAGACAGATACGCAGTATTTT

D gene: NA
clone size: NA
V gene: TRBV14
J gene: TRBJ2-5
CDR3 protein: CASSQGSSVLEQTQETQYF
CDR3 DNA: TGTGCCAGCAGCCAAGGTTCCTCGGTCCTCGAACAAACACAAGAGACCCAGTACTTC

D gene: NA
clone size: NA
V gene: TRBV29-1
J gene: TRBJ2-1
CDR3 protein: CSVEDQEQFF
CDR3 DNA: TGCAGCGTTGAAGATCAGGAGCAGTTCTTC

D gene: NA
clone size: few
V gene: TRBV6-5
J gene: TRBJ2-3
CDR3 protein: CASSLRRASGWFVGDTQYF
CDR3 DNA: TGTGCCAGCAGCTTACGGCGGGCGTCAGGGTGGTTTGTGGGAGATACGCAGTATTTT

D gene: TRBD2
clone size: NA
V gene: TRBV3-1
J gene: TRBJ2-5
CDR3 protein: CASSLIAGGGQETQYF
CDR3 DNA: TGTGCCAGCAGCCTAATAGCGGGGGGTGGCCAAGAGACCCAGTACTTC

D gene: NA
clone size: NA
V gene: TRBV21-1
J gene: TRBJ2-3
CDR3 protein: CASRDRALVFGEEDTQYF
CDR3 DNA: TGTGCCAGCAGGGACAGGGCTTTAGTCTTTGGGGAGGAGGATACGCAGTATTTT

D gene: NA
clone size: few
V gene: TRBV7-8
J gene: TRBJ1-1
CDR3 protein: CASSFSRDTEAFF
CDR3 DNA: TGTGCCAGCAGCTTCTCAAGGGACACTGAAGCTTTCTTT

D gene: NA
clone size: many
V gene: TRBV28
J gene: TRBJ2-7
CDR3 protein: CASSLSTPGRMKYF
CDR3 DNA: TGTGCCAGCAGTTTGTCCACCCCTGGCAGGATGAAGTACTTC

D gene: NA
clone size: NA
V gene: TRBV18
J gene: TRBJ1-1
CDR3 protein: CASSPLVERNTEAFF
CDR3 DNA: TGTGCCAGCTCACCCCTGGTAGAAAGGAACACTGAAGCTTTCTTT

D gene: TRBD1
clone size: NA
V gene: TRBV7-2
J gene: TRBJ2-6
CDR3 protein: CASSPRTGNGANVLTF
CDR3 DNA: TGTGCCAGCAGCCCAAGGACAGGGAACGGGGCCAACGTCCTGACTTTC

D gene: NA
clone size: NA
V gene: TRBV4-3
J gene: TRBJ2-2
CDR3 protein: CASSRGGGQNTRELFF
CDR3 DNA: TGCGCCAGCAGCCGGGGGGGGGGACAGAACACCCGGGAGCTGTTTTTT

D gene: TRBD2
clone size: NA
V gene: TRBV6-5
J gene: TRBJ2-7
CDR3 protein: CASSYTSGAYEQYF
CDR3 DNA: TGTGCCAGCAGTTACACTAGCGGGGCCTACGAGCAGTACTTC

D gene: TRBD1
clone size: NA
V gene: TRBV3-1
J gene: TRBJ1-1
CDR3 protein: CASSQEQGKAFF
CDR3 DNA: TGTGCCAGCAGCCAAGAACAGGGGAAAGCTTTCTTT

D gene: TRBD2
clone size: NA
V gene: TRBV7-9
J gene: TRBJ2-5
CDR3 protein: CASSLARLAGRETQYF
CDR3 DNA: TGTGCCAGCAGCTTAGCTCGACTAGCGGGTAGAGAGACCCAGTACTTC

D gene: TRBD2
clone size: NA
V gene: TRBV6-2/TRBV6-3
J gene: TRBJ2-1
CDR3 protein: CASTSGRARGNEQFF
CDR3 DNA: TGTGCCAGCACCAGCGGGAGGGCCAGGGGAAATGAGCAGTTCTTC

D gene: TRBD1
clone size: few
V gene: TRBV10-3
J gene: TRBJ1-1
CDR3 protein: CAISPDRVRNTEAFF
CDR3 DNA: TGTGCCATCAGTCCCGACAGGGTTAGGAACACTGAAGCTTTCTTT

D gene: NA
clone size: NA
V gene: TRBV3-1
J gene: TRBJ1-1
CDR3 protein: CASSQNRGVDTEAFF
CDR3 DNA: TGTGCCAGCAGCCAAAATAGGGGGGTAGACACTGAAGCTTTCTTT